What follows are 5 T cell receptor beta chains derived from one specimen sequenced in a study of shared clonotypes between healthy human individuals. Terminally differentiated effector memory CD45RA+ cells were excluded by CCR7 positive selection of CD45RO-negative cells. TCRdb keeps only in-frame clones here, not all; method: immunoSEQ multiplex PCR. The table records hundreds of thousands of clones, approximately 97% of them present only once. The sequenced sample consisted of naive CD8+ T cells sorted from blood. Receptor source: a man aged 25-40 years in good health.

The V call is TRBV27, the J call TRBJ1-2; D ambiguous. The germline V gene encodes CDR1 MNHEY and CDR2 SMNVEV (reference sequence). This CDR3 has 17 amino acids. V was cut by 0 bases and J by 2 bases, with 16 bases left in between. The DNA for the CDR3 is TGTGCCAGCAGTTTATCCCTGAGCAGGCGGGAGAACTATGGCTACACCTTC. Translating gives CASSLSLSRRENYGYTF.

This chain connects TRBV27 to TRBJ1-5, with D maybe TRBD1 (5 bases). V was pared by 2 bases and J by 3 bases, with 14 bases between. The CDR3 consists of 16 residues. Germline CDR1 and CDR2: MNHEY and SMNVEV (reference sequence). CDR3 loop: CASSLLGGNNNQPQHF. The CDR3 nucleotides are TGTGCCAGCAGTTTACTCGGGGGAAATAACAATCAGCCCCAGCATTTT.

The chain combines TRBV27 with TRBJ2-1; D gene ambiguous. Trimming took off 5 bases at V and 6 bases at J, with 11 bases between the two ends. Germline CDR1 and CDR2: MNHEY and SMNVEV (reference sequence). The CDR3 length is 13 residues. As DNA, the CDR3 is TGTGCCAGCAGTATAAACTGGGCCAATGAGCAGTTCTTC. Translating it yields CASSINWANEQFF.

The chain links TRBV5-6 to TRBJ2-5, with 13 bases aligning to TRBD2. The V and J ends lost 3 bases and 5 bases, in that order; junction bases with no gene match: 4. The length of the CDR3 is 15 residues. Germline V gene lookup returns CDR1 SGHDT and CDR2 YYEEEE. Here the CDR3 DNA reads TGTGCCAGCAGCTGGGGACTAGCGGGAACGGAGACCCAGTACTTC. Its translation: CASSWGLAGTETQYF.

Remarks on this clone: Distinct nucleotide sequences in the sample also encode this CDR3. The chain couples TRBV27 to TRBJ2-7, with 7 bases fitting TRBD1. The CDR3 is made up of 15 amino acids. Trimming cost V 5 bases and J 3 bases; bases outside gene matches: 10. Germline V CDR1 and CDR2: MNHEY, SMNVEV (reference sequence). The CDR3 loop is CASSLSSQGDYEQYF. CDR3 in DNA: TGTGCCAGCAGTCTTAGCTCGCAGGGGGACTACGAGCAGTACTTC.